The rows below give T cell receptor beta chains drawn from one sample of a study of cytomegalovirus exposure and HLA in healthy donors. The repertoire was sequenced with immunoSEQ multiplex PCR; TCRdb's copy has only in-frame clones and lacks some. Of about 120,000 clones in the sample, roughly 77% were seen once. Sequencing was done on a sample of PBMCs. Receptors originate from a man aged 40-50 years in good health and CMV-seronegative. Both conserved end residues are part of each CDR3. A D gene is named only where the DNA matches it firmly. Only some rows state a clone size, as once, few, many or a class for expanded clones.

CDR3	DNA	size	V	J	D
CASRGGQGSNQPQHF	TGTGCCAGCAGAGGGGGACAGGGGAGCAATCAGCCCCAGCATTTT	.	TRBV2	TRBJ1-5	TRBD1
CASSGQGTSSNEKLFF	TGTGCCAGCAGCGGACAGGGAACCTCGTCCAATGAAAAACTGTTTTTT	.	TRBV7-6	TRBJ1-4	TRBD1
CASSLLQPRDSRAGELFF	TGCGCCAGCAGCTTGTTGCAGCCTCGGGACAGCAGAGCCGGGGAGCTGTTTTTT	.	TRBV5-1	TRBJ2-2	TRBD1
CASSVGRGSGNTIYF	TGTGCCAGCAGTGTGGGCAGGGGAAGTGGAAACACCATATATTTT	.	TRBV2	TRBJ1-3	.
CASSYSGNTYEQYF	TGTGCCAGCAGTTACAGCGGGAACACCTACGAGCAGTACTTC	.	TRBV6-5	TRBJ2-7	TRBD2
CASSLVGDSSYEQYF	TGTGCCAGCAGCTTAGTCGGGGACAGCTCCTACGAGCAGTACTTC	.	TRBV7-9	TRBJ2-7	TRBD1
CASSPPSGGTDTQYF	TGTGCCAGCTCACCACCGAGCGGGGGAACAGATACGCAGTATTTT	.	TRBV18	TRBJ2-3	TRBD2
CAIPTGFNEKLFF	TGTGCCATCCCGACAGGGTTTAATGAAAAACTGTTTTTT	.	TRBV6-1	TRBJ1-4	TRBD1
CACGRGTEQYF	TGTGCCTGCGGTAGGGGTACCGAGCAGTACTTC	.	TRBV30	TRBJ2-7	.
CASSPQGVPDTGELFF	TGTGCCAGCAGTCCACAGGGGGTCCCGGACACCGGGGAGCTGTTTTTT	.	TRBV27	TRBJ2-2	TRBD1
CASQTGSSYEQYF	TGTGCCAGCCAAACTGGGAGCTCCTACGAGCAGTACTTC	.	TRBV28	TRBJ2-7	.
CASSQGISSGAGEQFF	TGCGCCAGCAGCCAAGGGATATCTAGCGGGGCCGGTGAGCAGTTCTTC	.	TRBV5-1	TRBJ2-1	TRBD2
CASSLQGNSYNEQFF	TGTGCCAGCAGCCTTCAGGGGAACTCCTACAATGAGCAGTTCTTC	.	TRBV5-5	TRBJ2-1	.
CASSTWTGVLYEQYF	TGTGCCAGCAGCACCTGGACAGGGGTGCTCTACGAGCAGTACTTC	.	TRBV11-1	TRBJ2-7	TRBD1
CASSYGGETQYF	TGTGCCAGCAGTTACGGGGGGGAGACCCAGTACTTC	.	TRBV6-5	TRBJ2-5	.
CASSPVGQVRDEQYF	TGTGCCAGTAGTCCCGTGGGTCAGGTGAGGGACGAGCAGTACTTC	.	TRBV19	TRBJ2-7	.
CASSLASETQYF	TGTGCCAGCAGCTTAGCCTCGGAGACCCAGTACTTC	.	TRBV7-9	TRBJ2-5	.
CAWMPGTYNEQFF	TGTGCCTGGATGCCGGGGACCTACAATGAGCAGTTCTTC	few	TRBV30	TRBJ2-1	.
CASSFQGQGIGYTF	TGTGCCAGCAGCTTCCAGGGACAGGGAATTGGCTACACCTTC	.	TRBV7-9	TRBJ1-2	TRBD1
CSASHGNTIYF	TGCAGCGCCTCACACGGAAACACCATATATTTT	.	TRBV29-1	TRBJ1-3	.
CAWGGVNTEAFF	TGTGCCTGGGGAGGGGTTAACACTGAAGCTTTCTTT	.	TRBV30	TRBJ1-1	.
CASSILTSGAYNEQFF	TGTGCCAGTAGTATCCTGACTAGCGGGGCTTACAATGAGCAGTTCTTC	.	TRBV19	TRBJ2-1	TRBD2
CASSETTGNTIYF	TGTGCCAGCAGTGAAACAACTGGAAACACCATATATTTT	few	TRBV25-1	TRBJ1-3	.
CASSTGQGYQPQHF	TGTGCCAGCAGCACCGGACAGGGTTATCAGCCCCAGCATTTT	.	TRBV7-8	TRBJ1-5	TRBD1
CASSSPYNYGYTF	TGTGCCAGTTCTTCCCCTTATAACTATGGCTACACCTTC	.	TRBV7-2	TRBJ1-2	.
CASSGQVFSGNTIYF	TGTGCCAGCAGCGGACAGGTTTTCTCTGGAAACACCATATATTTT	.	TRBV9	TRBJ1-3	.
CASSQRSLRGGDYGYTF	TGCGCCAGCAGCCAAAGATCACTGAGGGGGGGTGACTATGGCTACACCTTC	.	TRBV4-3	TRBJ1-2	.
CASSVLGREEDEQYF	TGTGCCAGCAGCGTACTGGGAAGGGAGGAAGACGAGCAGTACTTC	once	TRBV9	TRBJ2-7	.
CASSQDAPGPNQPQHF	TGCGCCAGCAGCCAAGATGCTCCAGGGCCAAATCAGCCCCAGCATTTT	.	TRBV4-3	TRBJ1-5	.
CASSDGTVGNRPQHF	TGTGCCAGCAGTGACGGGACAGTGGGTAATCGGCCCCAGCATTTT	.	TRBV2	TRBJ1-5	TRBD1
CASKWQGTTYNEQFF	TGTGCCAGCAAATGGCAGGGGACTACCTACAATGAGCAGTTCTTC	.	TRBV2	TRBJ2-1	.
CASSKILGSTGELFF	TGCGCCAGCAGTAAAATCCTCGGGAGCACCGGGGAGCTGTTTTTT	few	TRBV5-1	TRBJ2-2	.
CAWSPGVYGYTF	TGTGCCTGGAGCCCCGGGGTCTATGGCTACACCTTC	.	TRBV30	TRBJ1-2	.
CASSPAGVNTEAFF	TGTGCCAGCTCACCGGCAGGTGTGAACACTGAAGCTTTCTTT	.	TRBV18	TRBJ1-1	.
CASSLVAGFETNEKLFF	TGTGCCAGCAGCTTAGTGGCCGGGTTTGAGACTAATGAAAAACTGTTTTTT	.	TRBV7-2	TRBJ1-4	.
CASSRTGTRGSEQYF	TGTGCCAGCAGCCGTACGGGGACTCGGGGTAGCGAGCAGTACTTC	.	TRBV9	TRBJ2-7	.
CASRWYGYTF	TGTGCCAGCCGGTGGTATGGCTACACCTTC	.	TRBV21-1	TRBJ1-2	.
CATSRGSNEQYF	TGTGCCACCAGCAGAGGGAGCAACGAGCAGTACTTC	.	TRBV15	TRBJ2-7	.
CAWTRRGGRVEQFF	TGTGCCTGGACTCGACGGGGGGGCCGGGTTGAGCAGTTCTTC	.	TRBV30	TRBJ2-1	TRBD2
CASRLQEFYGYTF	TGTGCCAGCAGACTACAGGAATTCTATGGCTACACCTTC	.	TRBV6-6	TRBJ1-2	.
CASSPGGAGYGYTF	TGTGCCAGTAGCCCAGGGGGCGCGGGCTATGGCTACACCTTC	.	TRBV19	TRBJ1-2	TRBD1
CASSAPGQLYEQYF	TGTGCCAGCAGTGCCCCGGGACAGTTGTACGAGCAGTACTTC	.	TRBV28	TRBJ2-7	TRBD1
CASSLALSSGGHYEQYF	TGTGCCAGCAGCTTAGCGCTATCTAGCGGGGGGCACTACGAGCAGTACTTC	.	TRBV7-8	TRBJ2-7	TRBD2
CASSLGGGPNSPLHF	TGTGCCAGCAGCCTAGGGGGGGGTCCTAATTCACCCCTCCACTTT	.	TRBV7-9	TRBJ1-6	.
CASSPLDTNTEAFF	TGTGCCAGCTCACCGTTGGACACCAACACTGAAGCTTTCTTT	.	TRBV18	TRBJ1-1	.
CASSRGDSTDTQYF	TGTGCCAGCAGTCGGGGTGATAGTACAGATACGCAGTATTTT	once	TRBV27	TRBJ2-3	.